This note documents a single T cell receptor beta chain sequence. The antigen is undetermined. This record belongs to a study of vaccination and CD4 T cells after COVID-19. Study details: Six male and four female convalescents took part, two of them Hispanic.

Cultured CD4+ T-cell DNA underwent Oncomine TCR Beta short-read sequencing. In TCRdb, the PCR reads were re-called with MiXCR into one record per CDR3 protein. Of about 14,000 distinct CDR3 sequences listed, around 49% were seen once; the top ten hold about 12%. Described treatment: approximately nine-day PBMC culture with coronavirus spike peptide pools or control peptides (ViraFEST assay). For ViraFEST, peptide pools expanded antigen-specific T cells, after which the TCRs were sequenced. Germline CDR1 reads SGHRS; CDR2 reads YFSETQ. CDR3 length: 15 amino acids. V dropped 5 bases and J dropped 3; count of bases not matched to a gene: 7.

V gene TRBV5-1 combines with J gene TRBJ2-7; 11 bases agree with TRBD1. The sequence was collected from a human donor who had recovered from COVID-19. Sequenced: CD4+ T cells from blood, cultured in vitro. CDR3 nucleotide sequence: TGCGCCAGCAGTCGCTGGACAGGGGGCAGCTACGAGCAGTACTTC. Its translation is CASSRWTGGSYEQYF. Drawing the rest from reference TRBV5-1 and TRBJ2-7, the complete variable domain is KAGVTQTPRYLIKTRGQQVTLSCSPISGHRSVSWYQQTPGQGLQFLFEYFSETQRNKGNFPGRFSGRQFSNSRSEMNVSTLELGDSALYLCASSRWTGGSYEQYFGPGTRLTVT.